A single sample gave rise to the 2 T cell receptor beta chains below, sequenced in a study of beta chain features in type 1 diabetes. Isolated RNA was reverse transcribed in full, so expressed TCRB transcripts were sequenced. Profiled with immunoSEQ multiplex PCR; TCRdb holds only in-frame clones, not every one. The data hold some 900,000 clones, with around a sixth observed a single time. Material: naive CD4+ T cells from blood. These receptors were taken from a woman aged 18-35 years in good health.

In this sample, this clone turned up a few times. The rearrangement uses TRBV9 and TRBJ1-5, with unresolved D. The CDR3 length is 15 residues. The germline gives CDR1 SGDLS, CDR2 YYNGEE. The germline V and J ends were trimmed by 1 base and 4 bases, with 12 bases remaining between them. The CDR3 here is CASSVNGEWNQPQHF. The CDR3, as DNA: TGTGCCAGCAGCGTAAACGGGGAATGGAATCAGCCCCAGCATTTT.

This rearrangement joins TRBV7-9 to TRBJ1-1; perhaps TRBD1 as D (6 bases). CDR3 length equals 15 residues. V lost 3 bases and J 4 bases, leaving 15 bases between the germline ends. Germline CDR1 SEHNR, CDR2 FQNEAQ (reference sequence). CDR3 sequence (DNA): TGTGCCAGCAGCTTCTCTCAGGGACAATCCACTGAAGCTTTCTTT. It encodes CASSFSQGQSTEAFF.